The 13 T cell receptor beta chains reported below all come from one sample, sequenced in a study of CD8 T cells in Susac syndrome. When the RNA was reverse transcribed, random hexamers were used with an input of roughly 0.5 to 1 ug. Via MiXCR, TCRdb re-called the immunoSEQ multiplex PCR reads, giving one row per CDR3 protein. The sample records around 160,000 distinct CDR3 sequences, around 94% being singletons. The source material was CD4+ T cells from PBMCs. All receptors derive from a human donor in good health.

The chain recombines TRBV7-9 with TRBJ2-1; no reliable D call. CDR1 SEHNR and CDR2 FQNEAQ come from the germline V gene (reference sequence). The CDR3 length is 13 residues. Between the trimmed V and J ends, which lost 5 bases and 5 bases, there was a span of 10 bases. The CDR3 DNA reads as TGTGCCAGCAGCCTCCGGACCGACAATGAGCAGTTCTTC. Protein product: CASSLRTDNEQFF.

The J gene is TRBJ1-5, the V gene TRBV27; D gene uncertain. The germline gives CDR1 MNHEY, CDR2 SMNVEV (reference sequence). CDR3 length: 13 residues. Trimming removed 8 bases at V and 0 bases at J, with 8 bases between. The CDR3 coding sequence is TGTGCCAGCCGAGGGATTAGCAATCAGCCCCAGCATTTT. Amino acid sequence: CASRGISNQPQHF.

This chain links TRBV12-3 or TRBV12-4 with TRBJ2-3; D not resolved. Deletions cut 4 bases from V and 3 bases from J, with 8 bases between. The CDR3 is 13 amino acids. The CDR3 region is CASSSILTDTQYF. The CDR3, as DNA: TGTGCCAGCAGTTCTATATTGACAGATACGCAGTATTTT.

The chain carries TRBV9 and TRBJ2-6; the D is unclear. The V and J ends lost 4 bases and 0 bases respectively, with 14 bases between them. The CDR3 has 17 amino acids. Germline lookup yields CDR1 SGDLS and CDR2 YYNGEE. CDR3 in amino acids: CASSPYPGNSGANVLTF. The DNA for the CDR3 is TGTGCCAGCAGCCCCTATCCTGGGAACTCTGGGGCCAACGTCCTGACTTTC.

The chain joins TRBV12-3 or TRBV12-4 to TRBJ2-5, with a possible D match to TRBD1 (6 bases). The CDR3 covers 13 residues. The V end lost 5 bases, the J end lost 4 bases, and 11 bases lay between the germline ends. The CDR3 is CASSRRGGETQYF. In DNA, the CDR3 is TGTGCCAGCAGTCGCAGGGGCGGAGAGACCCAGTACTTC.

This clonotype was picked up one time. V usage is TRBV29-1 and J usage is TRBJ1-3; 7 positions match TRBD1. CDR3 length equals 13 residues. With V trimmed by 6 bases and J by 4 bases, 6 bases remained unmatched. Germline V gene lookup returns CDR1 SQVTM and CDR2 ANQGSEA. CDR3 sequence: CSVMTGIGNTIYF. For the CDR3, the DNA is TGCAGCGTGATGACAGGGATCGGAAACACCATATATTTT.

The chain recombines TRBV20-1 with TRBJ1-6; no firm D call. V dropped 1 base and J dropped 7 bases, with 11 bases sitting between them. CDR1 and CDR2 (germline): DFQATT, SNEGSKA (reference sequence). The length of the CDR3 is 14 residues. The CDR3 nucleotides read TGCAGTGCTAGAGTCCCGGCCAGGAATTCACCCCTCCACTTT. Residues: CSARVPARNSPLHF.

V gene TRBV24-1 combines with J gene TRBJ2-5; D is unclear. Germline V gives CDR1 KGHDR, CDR2 SFDVKD. Trimming removed 0 bases at V and 5 bases at J, with 0 bases between. The CDR3 is 11 amino acids. DNA for the CDR3: TGTGCCACCAGTGATTTGGAGACCCAGTACTTC. It yields the protein CATSDLETQYF.

This sequence joins TRBV27 and TRBJ1-2, with 9 positions matching TRBD1. Germline V gives CDR1 MNHEY, CDR2 SMNVEV (reference sequence). The CDR3 length is 13 residues. V trimming: 5 bases; J trimming: 13 bases; junction bases outside the gene matches: 11. DNA of the CDR3: TGTGCCAGCAGTAGGCCATCCGGGGACAGGGTCACCTTC. It encodes CASSRPSGDRVTF.

In nucleotides, the CDR3 is TGTGCCAGCTCACCACCCGACAGGGGCCAAGAGACCCAGTACTTC. Translated, it gives CASSPPDRGQETQYF. The genes are TRBV18 and TRBJ2-5; 8 nucleotides align to TRBD1. Germline V gene data show CDR1 as KGHSH and CDR2 as LQKENI. This CDR3 has 15 residues. Trimming took 0 bases from V and 1 from J; bases not matched to a gene: 1. The full variable domain, completed using reference TRBV18 and TRBJ2-5, is NAGVMQNPRHLVRRRGQEARLRCSPMKGHSHVYWYRQLPEEGLKFMVYLQKENIIDESGMPKERFSAEFPKEGPSILRIQQVVRGDSAAYFCASSPPDRGQETQYFGPGTRLLVL.

This rearrangement joins TRBV27 to TRBJ1-1; 8 positions agree with TRBD1. Germline trimming cut 6 bases from V and 0 bases from J; bases unmatched to any gene: 0. Germline V CDR1 and CDR2: MNHEY, SMNVEV (reference sequence). The CDR3 is 13 amino acids. CDR3 sequence: CASRGQVNTEAFF. Here the CDR3 DNA reads TGTGCCAGCAGGGGACAGGTGAACACTGAAGCTTTCTTT.

J is TRBJ2-5 and V is TRBV30; D is uncertain. Trimming removed 5 bases from V and 0 bases from J, with 7 bases in between. The CDR3 sequence is 12 residues long. Germline-derived CDR1 and CDR2 are GTSNPN and SVGIG (reference sequence). CDR3: CAWGRNQETQYF. Here the CDR3 DNA reads TGTGCCTGGGGCCGGAACCAAGAGACCCAGTACTTC.

DNA of the CDR3: TGTGCCAGCAGCTTAGCGGGGCCGGGGGGAGAGACCCAGTACTTC. It yields the protein CASSLAGPGGETQYF. This rearrangement joins TRBV7-2 to TRBJ2-5, with 7 nucleotides matching TRBD2. The germline CDR1 and CDR2 sequences are SGHTA and FQGNSA. With 0 bases clipped from V and 4 bases from J, the junction kept 5 bases outside the gene matches. This CDR3 comprises 15 residues.